A selection of T cell receptor beta chains follows, all from one sample in a study of beta chain features in type 1 diabetes. Repertoires were generated with immunoSEQ multiplex PCR, while TCRdb's copy carries only in-frame clones and drops some. In the table there are about 620,000 clones, about 16% of which are singletons. Sequencing input: naive CD4+ T cells from blood. These receptors were obtained from a man between 18 and 35 years old in good health. Both conserved end residues are part of each CDR3. The D gene is left open where the match is weak. Size tells how often a clone was seen (once, few, many) or the class of an expanded clone, and some rows leave it out.

v_call,d_call,clone_size,j_call,cdr3_nt,cdr3_aa
TRBV6-5,NA,NA,TRBJ1-2,TGTGCCAGCAGTTACGGGCAGGGACCGTATAGCTACACCTTC,CASSYGQGPYSYTF
TRBV5-1,NA,NA,TRBJ1-1,TGCGCCAGCAGCTTAAACGTCCGCAGGCTAGGAAACACTGAAGCTTTCTTT,CASSLNVRRLGNTEAFF
TRBV9,TRBD1,NA,TRBJ1-3,TGTGCCAGCAGCGGCCCCGGGACAGGGCTCGGAAACACCATATATTTT,CASSGPGTGLGNTIYF
TRBV27,NA,few,TRBJ2-3,TGTGCCAGCAGTTTTGGACTCCCCACAGATACGCAGTATTTT,CASSFGLPTDTQYF
TRBV18,NA,NA,TRBJ1-4,TGTGCCAGCTCACCAGAATCACCTGCAACTAATGAAAAACTGTTTTTT,CASSPESPATNEKLFF
TRBV29-1,NA,few,TRBJ2-5,TGCAGCGTTCGTATCGGGGCCCCAGAGACCCAGTACTTC,CSVRIGAPETQYF
TRBV9,NA,NA,TRBJ1-1,TGTGCCAGCAGCGCCAGCTCCCCCTACGAAGGGGCTTTCTTT,CASSASSPYEGAFF
TRBV19,TRBD1,NA,TRBJ1-2,TGTGCCTCCAAAGGGGAAAGGACAGGGGAATATGGCTACACCTTC,CASKGERTGEYGYTF
TRBV7-9,TRBD1,few,TRBJ1-1,TGTGCCAGCAGCTTCCCGACAGGGGGCCTCACTGAAGCTTTCTTT,CASSFPTGGLTEAFF
TRBV14,NA,few,TRBJ2-1,TGTGCCAGCAGCCAATTCCTTGGACTCCCCTACAATGAGCAGTTCTTC,CASSQFLGLPYNEQFF
TRBV10-3,NA,few,TRBJ2-1,TGTGCCATCACTAGGGGCTCCTACAATGAGCAGTTCTTC,CAITRGSYNEQFF
TRBV18,NA,NA,TRBJ1-3,TGTGCCAGCTCACCTGACAGCGTCTCTGGAAACACCATATATTTT,CASSPDSVSGNTIYF
TRBV30,NA,NA,TRBJ2-7,TGTGCCTGGGAGGGCCCTATGCCACAGGGAAACTACGAGCAGTACTTC,CAWEGPMPQGNYEQYF
TRBV18,TRBD1,NA,TRBJ1-1,TGTGCCAGCTCAGAGGACAGGGGATACACTGAAGCTTTCTTT,CASSEDRGYTEAFF
TRBV5-4,NA,NA,TRBJ1-1,TGTGCCAGCAGCTTGGCAGGGCAGAACACTGAAGCTTTCTTT,CASSLAGQNTEAFF
TRBV5-1,NA,NA,TRBJ2-2,TGCGCCAGCAGCCTCCTGTCCGGGGGCGAGGAGCTGTTTTTT,CASSLLSGGEELFF
TRBV19,TRBD2,few,TRBJ2-5,TGTGCCAGTAGTATGCCCACTACGGGACTAGGAGAGACCCAGTACTTC,CASSMPTTGLGETQYF
TRBV29-1,NA,few,TRBJ2-7,TGCAGCGCACTGGACCGGTTCTCCTACGAGCAGTACTTC,CSALDRFSYEQYF
TRBV28,NA,NA,TRBJ1-5,TGTGCCAGCAGTTTTGGGGTACGGCATAGCTTCAATCAGCCCCAGCATTTT,CASSFGVRHSFNQPQHF
TRBV7-8,TRBD2,few,TRBJ2-3,TGTGCCAGCAGCTTAGTTCTAGCGGGGAGGGATACGCAGTATTTT,CASSLVLAGRDTQYF
TRBV30,NA,NA,TRBJ1-2,TGTGCCTGGAGTGTCCGGGCATCTAACTATGGCTACACCTTC,CAWSVRASNYGYTF
TRBV5-4,NA,NA,TRBJ1-1,TGTGCCAGCAGCCCCTCGGTGGACACTGAAGCTTTCTTT,CASSPSVDTEAFF
TRBV4-1,NA,NA,TRBJ1-1,TGCGCCAGCAGCCAAGGCTCCAGGCCGGCAGGGAGGACTGAAGCTTTCTTT,CASSQGSRPAGRTEAFF
TRBV5-1,TRBD1,NA,TRBJ1-1,TGCGCCAGCAGCTTACCGGGACAGGGGACTGAAGCTTTCTTT,CASSLPGQGTEAFF
TRBV4-1,NA,few,TRBJ1-2,TGCGCCAGCAGCCAAGGCGATCTCAAGTATGGCTACACCTTC,CASSQGDLKYGYTF
TRBV4-1,NA,NA,TRBJ1-1,TGCGCCAGCAGCGCCCGTAGGGGAGTAAGCTTGACTGAAGCTTTCTTT,CASSARRGVSLTEAFF
TRBV25-1,TRBD1,few,TRBJ2-1,TGTGCCAGCAGGAGGAACAGGGGATCCTACAATGAGCAGTTCTTC,CASRRNRGSYNEQFF
TRBV5-1,NA,NA,TRBJ1-1,TGCGCCAGCAGCTTGAGGCGGCAGCCGAACACTGAAGCTTTCTTT,CASSLRRQPNTEAFF
TRBV27,TRBD1,few,TRBJ1-5,TGTGCCAGCAGGGACAGGGAAGATCAGCCCCAGCATTTT,CASRDREDQPQHF
TRBV2,NA,NA,TRBJ1-2,TGTGCCAGCAGGTTCAGGGTCCGAACAGGGGGCTACACCTTC,CASRFRVRTGGYTF
TRBV25-1,NA,few,TRBJ2-7,TGTGCCAGCAGTGACAGGCATTACGAGCAGTACTTC,CASSDRHYEQYF
TRBV30,NA,NA,TRBJ1-6,TGTGCCTGGAGGGGACGGCCTAGATCACCCCTCCACTTT,CAWRGRPRSPLHF
TRBV27,NA,NA,TRBJ1-4,TGTGCCAGCAGTCTAGATGTGGGTACCGAAAAACTGTTTTTT,CASSLDVGTEKLFF
TRBV5-4,NA,few,TRBJ2-7,TGTGCCAGCAGCTTGGGAGGGGACGGAAGAAAAGAGCAGTACTTC,CASSLGGDGRKEQYF
TRBV7-2,TRBD1,NA,TRBJ2-5,TGTGCCAGCAGCTTACCGCAGGGGGCGCTTGGGGTGACCCAGTACTTC,CASSLPQGALGVTQYF
TRBV5-1,TRBD2,few,TRBJ2-7,TGCGCCAGCAGCCTCTCGACTCCAGGACTAGCGAGGGAGCAGTACTTC,CASSLSTPGLAREQYF
TRBV29-1,NA,NA,TRBJ2-1,TGCAGCGTGCGGTGGGTGGGCCATGCCTATAATGAGCAGTTCTTC,CSVRWVGHAYNEQFF
TRBV5-1,TRBD1,NA,TRBJ2-2,TGCGCCAGCAGCCGACAGGGGAGAGAGAACGGGGAGCTGTTTTTT,CASSRQGRENGELFF
TRBV9,NA,NA,TRBJ1-2,TGTGCCAGCAGCATCGACAGGTCTAGGGGCTACACCTTC,CASSIDRSRGYTF
TRBV29-1,TRBD1,NA,TRBJ1-2,TGCAGCGTTGCCTGGGACAGGGAGGGAAGTGGCTACACCTTC,CSVAWDREGSGYTF
TRBV7-2,NA,NA,TRBJ1-1,TGTGCCAGCAGCTTAGCGTTCTACACTGAAGCTTTCTTT,CASSLAFYTEAFF
TRBV18,TRBD2,few,TRBJ2-7,TGTGCCAGCTCACCACTTGAGTTTAGCGGGAAGGGATCCTACGAGCAGTACTTC,CASSPLEFSGKGSYEQYF
TRBV25-1,NA,NA,TRBJ2-7,TGTGCCAGCAGTGACTCGGGATCCGAGCAGTACTTC,CASSDSGSEQYF
TRBV5-1,NA,NA,TRBJ2-1,TGCGCCAGCAGCTGGGGGGGACAGACCTACAATGAGCAGTTCTTC,CASSWGGQTYNEQFF
TRBV9,NA,NA,TRBJ1-1,TGTGCCAGCAGCGTACTAAGTACGAACACTGAAGCTTTCTTT,CASSVLSTNTEAFF
TRBV25-1,NA,few,TRBJ2-2,TGTGCCAGCAGTGAGAGGTGGAGGGGCACCGGGGAGCTGTTTTTT,CASSERWRGTGELFF
TRBV9,TRBD1,NA,TRBJ1-1,TGTGCCAGCAGCGAGGAGGACAGGGGGCGAGGGAACACTGAAGCTTTCTTT,CASSEEDRGRGNTEAFF